Shown below are 9 T cell receptor beta chains from a single sample sequenced in a study of T cells in Graves' hyperthyroidism and ophthalmopathy. TCR beta CDR3 region amplification was performed from RNA transcripts. The HTBI set primed first-round TCR CDR3 RT-PCR. TCRdb called the multiplex PCR reads again in MiXCR, with one record for every CDR3 protein. The sample lists a few hundred thousand distinct CDR3 sequences; 16% were seen once. The sequenced sample consisted of blood. The receptor source for this set is a woman aged 35 to 49 with Graves' ophthalmopathy.

The sample holds a few counts of this clonotype. The V call is TRBV3-1, the J call TRBJ1-6; D not certain. Trimming removed 1 base at V and 5 bases at J, with 3 bases between. CDR3 size: 13 residues. CDR1 and CDR2 from the germline V gene are LGHDT and YNNKEL (reference sequence). The CDR3 nucleotides read TGTGCCAGCAGCCAAGGGGATAATTCACCCCTCCACTTT. Translation: CASSQGDNSPLHF.

This clonotype has a count of ten or more. The chain is built from TRBV11-2 and TRBJ2-5, with 15 bases lining up with TRBD2. Germline-derived CDR1 and CDR2 are SGHAT and FQNNGV. After removal of 5 bases from V and 9 bases from J, the junction contained 10 bases not matched to a gene. The CDR3 totals 16 residues. The CDR3 coding sequence is TGTGCCAGCAGCACCCAGCCGGGACTAGCGGGGGGAGCCCAGTACTTC. Protein: CASSTQPGLAGGAQYF. The full variable domain, in which reference TRBV11-2 and TRBJ2-5 provide the parts outside the CDR3, is EAGVAQSPRYKIIEKRQSVAFWCNPISGHATLYWYQQILGQGPKLLIQFQNNGVVDDSQLPKDRFSAERLKGVDSTLKIQPAKLEDSAVYLCASSTQPGLAGGAQYFGPGTRLLVL.

This chain joins TRBV6-2 or TRBV6-3 and TRBJ1-5; D is perhaps TRBD1 (5 bases). CDR3 length equals 14 residues. Germline-derived CDR1 and CDR2 are MNHEY and SVGEGT. Trimming stripped 7 bases from V and 2 bases from J, with 12 bases between. CDR3 sequence reads: CASNGGTRNQPQHF. Written as DNA, the CDR3 is TGTGCCAGCAACGGAGGGACTCGCAATCAGCCCCAGCATTTT.

This clonotype was detected only a few times. An end of the junction does not agree with germline; a read error may underlie this. The V gene is TRBV11-1, the J gene TRBJ2-2; 9 nucleotides line up with TRBD1. CDR3 length: 16 amino acids. From germline, CDR1 is SGHAT and CDR2 FQDESV (reference sequence). This CDR3 is CASSLNTGGDTGELSF. The CDR3, as DNA: TGTGCCAGCAGCTTGAACACAGGGGGCGACACCGGGGAGCTGTCTTTT.

The J gene is TRBJ1-3, the V gene TRBV18; possible D gene TRBD1, 5 bases. Germline CDR1 reads KGHSH; CDR2 reads LQKENI. This CDR3 is 14 amino acids long. The V gene lost 2 bases and the J gene lost 4 bases, with 9 bases spanning the gap. As DNA, the CDR3 is TGTGCCAGCTCACCAGGGGCGCGAGGAAACACCATATATTTT. It translates to CASSPGARGNTIYF.

This clonotype was found a few times. CDR3: CASSLGGGGYTGELFF. The CDR3 nucleotides read TGTGCCAGCAGTTTAGGAGGGGGCGGTTATACCGGGGAGCTGTTTTTT. V usage is TRBV28 and J usage is TRBJ2-2, with a weak D call TRBD1 (7 bases). V lost 2 bases and J 5 bases, leaving 15 bases between the germline ends. The CDR3 covers 16 residues. Germline V gene lookup returns CDR1 MDHEN and CDR2 SYDVKM.

This clonotype appeared many times. The V gene is TRBV7-9, the J gene TRBJ1-1; a possible D gene is TRBD1 (5 bases). From germline, CDR1 is SEHNR and CDR2 FQNEAQ (reference sequence). The V end was cut by 5 bases, the J end by 2 bases, with 9 bases between. CDR3 size: 13 residues. The CDR3 sequence: CASSRGQNTEAFF. The DNA for the CDR3 is TGTGCCAGCAGCCGCGGACAAAACACTGAAGCTTTCTTT.

This chain links TRBV19 with TRBJ1-1; D is unresolved. V gave up 5 bases and J gave up 5 bases, with 12 bases separating them. The CDR3 is made up of 13 amino acids. Germline V gene lookup returns CDR1 LNHDA and CDR2 SQIVND (reference sequence). The CDR3 DNA follows: TGTGCCAGTAGTGAGACCAGGAGGACTGAAGCTTTCTTT. It translates to CASSETRRTEAFF.

The sample holds many counts of this clonotype. This chain joins TRBV6-5 and TRBJ2-7; D perhaps matches TRBD1 (6 bases). Deletions cut 6 bases from V and 1 base from J, with 13 bases between. This CDR3 contains 14 residues. The germline V gene has CDR1 MNHEY and CDR2 SVGAGI. CDR3 sequence: CASSQTTGSYEQYF. The CDR3 nucleotides read TGTGCCAGCAGCCAAACAACAGGGTCCTACGAGCAGTACTTC.